The TCR beta chain described here comes from a study of blood T cell repertoires in COVID-19. The assay was immunoSEQ multiplex PCR, and TCRdb's table has in-frame clones only and misses some. The sample shows 95,000 to 110,000 clones, 89% of them seen only once. This CDR3 comprises 14 residues. Between the trimmed V and J ends, which lost 0 bases and 11 bases, there was a span of 17 bases. Germline V CDR1 and CDR2: SGDLS, YYNGEE. The material sequenced was peripheral blood. This chain uses TRBV9 with TRBJ1-1; D unresolved. The clonotype was recovered from a woman aged 60-75 years with acute or convalescent COVID-19. For the CDR3, the DNA is TGTGCCAGCAGCGTAGGGGTGGAGGGAATAATTGCTTTCTTT. It encodes CASSVGVEGIIAFF.